These 26 T cell receptor beta chains share one sample of origin, sequenced in a study of T cell repertoires in cytomegalovirus infection. One entry per CDR3 protein results from TCRdb running MiXCR on the reads. The top ten hold approximately 24% of the sample, which has 500,000 or so distinct CDR3 sequences, 15% to 20% seen once. The sequencing sample was made of CD8+ T cells from PBMCs. The receptors were gathered from a human donor in good health (CMV status not recorded). Some clones in this sample may be carry-over from other donors' samples.

There are many counts of this clonotype. The junction shows a germline mismatch at one end, possibly a read error. The chain uses TRBV4-1 and TRBJ1-1, with TRBD1 as a possible D gene (5 bases). This CDR3 comprises 13 residues. Germline V lookup: CDR1 MGHRA, CDR2 YSYEKL. The CDR3 region has the DNA TGTGCCAGCAGCCCGACAGTGAACACTGAAGCTTTCTTT. Its protein product is CASSPTVNTEAFF.

The CDR3 reads CASRARTSGIHTDTQYF. CDR3 in DNA: TGTGCCAGTAGAGCACGGACTAGCGGGATTCACACAGATACGCAGTATTTT. V and J are TRBV19 and TRBJ2-3; 12 nucleotides line up with TRBD2. Trimming took 6 bases from V and 2 from J; bases not matched to a gene: 9. This CDR3 has 17 amino acids. Germline CDR1 is LNHDA and CDR2 is SQIVND (reference sequence).

This clonotype was recorded many times. The rearrangement uses TRBV7-6 and TRBJ1-2; 10 nucleotides match TRBD1. CDR3 size: 17 residues. Germline V gives CDR1 SGHVS, CDR2 FNYEAQ. V dropped 5 bases and J dropped 1; count of bases not matched to a gene: 10. CDR3 sequence reads: CASSPWDRGGINYGYTF. CDR3 sequence (DNA): TGTGCCAGCAGCCCGTGGGACAGGGGCGGAATTAACTATGGCTACACCTTC.

This clonotype was seen repeatedly, ten times or more. The chain is built from TRBV6-5 and TRBJ2-3, with D perhaps matching TRBD2 (6 bases). This CDR3 is built from 16 residues. Germline lookup yields CDR1 MNHEY and CDR2 SVGAGI. Trimming took off 5 bases at V and 0 bases at J, with 15 bases between the two ends. The CDR3 nucleotides are TGTGCCAGCAGTCCCCGAGTGAGCGGGAGCACAGATACGCAGTATTTT. The encoded protein is CASSPRVSGSTDTQYF.

The sample holds many counts of this clonotype. The chain is built from TRBV6-1 and TRBJ2-1; no firm D call. This CDR3 spans 17 amino acids. The germline V gene encodes CDR1 MNHNS and CDR2 SASEGT. Trimming shortened V by 2 bases and J by 2 bases, and 16 bases separated the two germline ends. CDR3 protein: CASSEFPEQIPYNEQFF. The CDR3 DNA reads TGTGCCAGCAGTGAATTTCCAGAACAGATCCCCTACAATGAGCAGTTCTTC.

This clonotype was found a few times. The rearrangement joins TRBV30 to TRBJ2-5; the match to TRBD2 covers 8 bases. V lost 0 bases, J lost 4 bases, and 10 bases stayed unmatched. This CDR3 contains 16 residues. The germline gives CDR1 GTSNPN, CDR2 SVGIG (reference sequence). Here the CDR3 reads CAWSVKSGRRRETQYF. The CDR3 DNA reads as TGTGCCTGGAGTGTAAAGAGCGGGAGAAGACGAGAGACCCAGTACTTC.

This clonotype was found many times. The chain uses TRBV7-9 and TRBJ2-3; TRBD2 aligns across 13 bases. J gave up 3 bases and V 0 bases, and 12 bases lay outside the gene matches. Germline assignment: CDR1 SEHNR and CDR2 FQNEAQ (reference sequence). The CDR3 loop spans 20 amino acids. The CDR3 DNA is TGTGCCAGCAGCTTAGCTCGACTAGCGGGGGGCGGACCGGAGACAGATACGCAGTATTTT. This gives the protein CASSLARLAGGGPETDTQYF.

At least ten counts were recorded for this clonotype. The chain employs TRBV2 and TRBJ2-1, with 9 bases aligning to TRBD1. CDR1 and CDR2 (germline): SNHLY, FYNNEI. This CDR3 is built from 15 residues. Unmatched junction bases numbered 8, after V lost 7 bases and J lost 4 bases. The CDR3 coding sequence is TGTGCCAGCAAATCCGGGACAGGGAATTACAATGAGCAGTTCTTC. It is translated as CASKSGTGNYNEQFF.

At least ten counts were recorded for this clonotype. The chain combines TRBV7-9 with TRBJ2-7, with 7 bases that match TRBD1. There are 15 residues in the CDR3. The V gene end was trimmed by 5 bases and the J gene end by 2 bases; junction bases not matched to a gene: 9. Germline CDR1 reads SEHNR; CDR2 reads FQNEAQ (reference sequence). For the CDR3, the DNA is TGTGCCAGCAGCCCGCCCGCGACAGGGCCCTACGAGCAGTACTTC. The encoded protein is CASSPPATGPYEQYF.

The chain couples TRBV7-8 to TRBJ1-1; D may be TRBD1 (5 bases). Germline lookup yields CDR1 SGHVS and CDR2 FQNEAQ. Deletions cut 5 bases from V and 4 bases from J, with 14 bases between. The CDR3 runs 14 residues. In DNA form, the CDR3 reads TGTGCCAGCAGCCCCATGGGGGGACCCACTGAAGCTTTCTTT. This sequence encodes CASSPMGGPTEAFF.

This clonotype was detected a few times. The chain couples TRBV9 to TRBJ1-6; a weak D match, TRBD1 (6 bases). CDR3 size: 17 residues. Trimming took off 4 bases at V and 8 bases at J, with 22 bases between the two ends. CDR1 SGDLS and CDR2 YYNGEE come from the germline V gene. In DNA form, the CDR3 reads TGTGCCAGCAGCTCAGCTGGGGGGGCGCCCTGGGATTCACCCCTCCACTTT. Translated, it gives CASSSAGGAPWDSPLHF. The full variable domain, in which reference TRBV9 and TRBJ1-6 provide the parts outside the CDR3, is DSGVTQTPKHLITATGQRVTLRCSPRSGDLSVYWYQQSLDQGLQFLIQYYNGEERAKGNILERFSAQQFPDLHSELNLSSLELGDSALYFCASSSAGGAPWDSPLHFGNGTRLTVT.

This clonotype was seen only a few times. The gene calls are TRBV11-2 and TRBJ2-2; 7 bases line up with TRBD1. Germline values: CDR1 SGHAT, CDR2 FQNNGV. The CDR3 is 16 residues long. Trimming cost V 5 bases and J 5 bases; bases outside gene matches: 11. The chain's CDR3 is CASSPRTGIGTGELFF. The CDR3 coding sequence is TGTGCCAGCAGCCCCCGGACAGGTATCGGTACCGGGGAGCTGTTTTTT.

This clonotype was detected ten times or more. The V call is TRBV7-6, the J call TRBJ1-3; the D gene is possibly TRBD1 (6 bases). The V gene lost 5 bases and the J gene lost 2 bases, with 10 bases spanning the gap. Germline CDR1 is SGHVS and CDR2 is FNYEAQ. The length of the CDR3 is 14 residues. Here the CDR3 reads CASSPRGTGNTIYF. CDR3 DNA sequence: TGTGCCAGCAGCCCGAGGGGGACTGGAAACACCATATATTTT.

V and J are TRBV29-1 and TRBJ2-7; D perhaps matches TRBD1 (6 bases). CDR1 is SQVTM and CDR2 is ANQGSEA in the germline V gene. V was pared by 4 bases and J by 2 bases, with 21 bases between. The CDR3 extends over 16 amino acids. Here the CDR3 reads CSVALPSTGTTYEQYF. CDR3 DNA sequence: TGCAGCGTTGCCCTACCGTCAACAGGGACCACCTACGAGCAGTACTTC.

This clonotype was observed many times. The rearrangement uses TRBV11-2 and TRBJ2-7, with TRBD2 identical over 13 bases. Germline V gene sequence: CDR1 SGHAT, CDR2 FQNNGV. This CDR3 contains 16 residues. V shed 2 bases, J shed 2 bases, and the junction held 3 bases outside the gene matches. This CDR3 reads CASSLQGLAGTYEQYF. In DNA, the CDR3 is TGTGCCAGCAGCTTACAGGGACTAGCGGGAACCTACGAGCAGTACTTC.

The genes are TRBV27 and TRBJ2-1; D is unresolved. The germline CDR1 and CDR2 sequences are MNHEY and SMNVEV (reference sequence). The CDR3 runs to 15 residues. Trimming removed 1 base at V and 4 bases at J, with 11 bases between. The CDR3 sequence is CASSLWIGEYNEQFF. The CDR3 DNA sequence: TGTGCCAGCAGTTTATGGATTGGCGAGTACAATGAGCAGTTCTTC.

CDR3 nucleotide sequence: TGTGCCAGCAGTCCTGACACTAGCGGGGGACTCACCGGGGAGCTGTTTTTT. Protein sequence: CASSPDTSGGLTGELFF. The chain combines TRBV2 with TRBJ2-2; 11 positions match TRBD2. J was trimmed by 4 bases and V by 5 bases; bases with no gene match: 9. The CDR3 contains 17 residues. Germline V gene data show CDR1 as SNHLY and CDR2 as FYNNEI.

In the case of this clonotype: A much larger clone lies one base from this, so it may be a read error. This chain links TRBV6-6 with TRBJ2-7; TRBD2 is a possible D gene (7 bases). The CDR3 loop spans 14 amino acids. CDR1 and CDR2 (germline): MNHNY, SVGAGI (reference sequence). This chain's CDR3 is CANSYGGPPYEQYF. DNA for the CDR3: TGTGCCAACAGTTACGGGGGGCCCCCCTACGAGCAGTACTTC.

This clonotype was counted ten times or more. The chain couples TRBV7-7 to TRBJ2-1; tentative D call: TRBD1 (5 bases). This CDR3 is 13 amino acids long. CDR1 is SSHAT, CDR2 FNYEAQ, per germline (reference sequence). V was cut by 1 base and J by 5 bases, with 6 bases left in between. In nucleotides, the CDR3 is TGTGCCAGCAGCTTAGAACAGGACAATGAGCAGTTCTTC. This translates into CASSLEQDNEQFF.

This clonotype was seen more than once but under ten times. Written as DNA, the CDR3 is TGTGCCAGCAGCCAAGATAGGGCGGGGTATGAGCAGTTCTTC. Amino acids: CASSQDRAGYEQFF. The V gene is TRBV4-2, the J gene TRBJ2-1; the D gene is possibly TRBD2 (6 bases). The length of the CDR3 is 14 residues. Germline loops: CDR1 LGHNA, CDR2 YNFKEQ. Trimming left V 0 bases short and J 8 bases short, with 11 bases between.

The rearrangement joins TRBV9 to TRBJ1-1; 7 nucleotides align to TRBD1. The V segment lost 4 bases and the J segment 1 base; nucleotides outside the gene matches: 10. CDR1 is SGDLS, CDR2 YYNGEE, per germline. The CDR3 runs 16 residues. The CDR3 protein is CASSPSGGGGNTEAFF. The CDR3 DNA sequence: TGTGCCAGCAGCCCATCAGGGGGGGGGGGGAACACTGAAGCTTTCTTT. Full variable domain (outside the CDR3, taken from reference TRBV9 and TRBJ1-1): DSGVTQTPKHLITATGQRVTLRCSPRSGDLSVYWYQQSLDQGLQFLIQYYNGEERAKGNILERFSAQQFPDLHSELNLSSLELGDSALYFCASSPSGGGGNTEAFFGQGTRLTVV.

This clonotype showed up just a few times. The V gene is TRBV20-1, the J gene TRBJ2-1; TRBD2 agrees at 11 bases. There are 14 residues in the CDR3. V gave up 3 bases and J gave up 6 bases; unmatched junction bases: 4. Germline V gene sequence: CDR1 DFQATT, CDR2 SNEGSKA (reference sequence). For the CDR3, the DNA is TGCAGTGCTAGGTTAGCGGGAGGGATCAATGAGCAGTTCTTC. It translates to CSARLAGGINEQFF.

The table lists this clonotype with many counts. The genes are TRBV7-9 and TRBJ2-7, with D possibly matching TRBD1 (6 bases). The germline CDR1 and CDR2 sequences are SEHNR and FQNEAQ (reference sequence). The CDR3 length is 16 residues. Trimming shortened V by 5 bases and J by 3 bases, and 20 bases separated the two germline ends. Here the CDR3 reads CASSPLDSSQVYEQYF. The CDR3 nucleotides read TGTGCCAGCAGCCCCTTGGACAGCTCTCAGGTCTACGAGCAGTACTTC.

Worth noting for this clonotype: This may come from a read error, since a much larger clone is one base off. This chain joins TRBV7-9 and TRBJ2-1; D is unclear. Germline loops: CDR1 SEHNR, CDR2 FQNEAQ (reference sequence). This CDR3 contains 15 residues. As DNA, the CDR3 is TGTGCCAGCAGCTTAGAGGAACAGATATACAATGTGCAGTTCTTC. It translates to CASSLEEQIYNVQFF.

The sample holds a few counts of this clonotype. J is TRBJ1-5 and V is TRBV6-6, with D possibly matching TRBD1 (5 bases). Germline V lookup: CDR1 MNHNY, CDR2 SVGAGI (reference sequence). The V end lost 8 bases, the J end lost 4 bases, and 18 bases lay between the germline ends. The CDR3 consists of 15 residues. This CDR3 is CASYKRGGSNQPQHF. The CDR3 bases are TGTGCCAGCTATAAACGCGGGGGGAGTAATCAGCCCCAGCATTTT.

This clonotype was counted a single time. This sequence may be a read error, since a much larger clone differs from it by one base. As the CDR3 is not closed by the conserved phenylalanine or tryptophan, this likely results from a read error. The V and J genes are TRBV7-4 and TRBJ2-4; D is ambiguous. CDR3 size: 13 residues. Germline CDR1 SGHVT, CDR2 SQSDAQ. The V gene lost 5 bases and the J gene lost 3 bases, with 8 bases spanning the gap. The chain's CDR3 is CASSVLGKNIQYL. DNA for the CDR3: TGTGCCAGCAGCGTGTTAGGCAAAAACATTCAGTACCTC.